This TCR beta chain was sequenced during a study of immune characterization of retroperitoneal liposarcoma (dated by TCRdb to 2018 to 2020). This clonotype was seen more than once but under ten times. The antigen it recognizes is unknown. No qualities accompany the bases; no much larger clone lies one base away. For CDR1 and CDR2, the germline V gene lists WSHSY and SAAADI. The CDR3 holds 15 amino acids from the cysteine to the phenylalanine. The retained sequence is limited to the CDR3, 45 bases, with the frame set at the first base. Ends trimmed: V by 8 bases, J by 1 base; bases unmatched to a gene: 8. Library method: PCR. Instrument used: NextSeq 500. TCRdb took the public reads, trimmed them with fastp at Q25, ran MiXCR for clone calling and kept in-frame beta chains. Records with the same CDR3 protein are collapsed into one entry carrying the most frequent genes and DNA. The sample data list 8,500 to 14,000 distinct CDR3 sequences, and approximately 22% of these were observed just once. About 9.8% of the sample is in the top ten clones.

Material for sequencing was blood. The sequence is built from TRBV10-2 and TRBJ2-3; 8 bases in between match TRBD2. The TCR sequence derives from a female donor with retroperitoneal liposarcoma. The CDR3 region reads CASGPAGEGTDTQYF. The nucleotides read TGCGCCAGCGGACCAGCGGGAGAGGGCACAGATACGCAGTATTTT.